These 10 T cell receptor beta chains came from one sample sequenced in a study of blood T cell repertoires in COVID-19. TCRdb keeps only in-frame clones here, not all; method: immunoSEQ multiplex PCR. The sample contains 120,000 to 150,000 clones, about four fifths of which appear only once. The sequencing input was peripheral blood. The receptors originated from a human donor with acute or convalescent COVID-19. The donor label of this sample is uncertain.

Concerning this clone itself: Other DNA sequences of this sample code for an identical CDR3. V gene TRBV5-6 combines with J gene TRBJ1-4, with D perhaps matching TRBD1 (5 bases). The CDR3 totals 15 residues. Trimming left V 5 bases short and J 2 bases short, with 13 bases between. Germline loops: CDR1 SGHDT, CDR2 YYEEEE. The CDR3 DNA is TGTGCCAGCAGTCCCCGGGGGGGTACTAATGAAAAACTGTTTTTT. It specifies CASSPRGGTNEKLFF.

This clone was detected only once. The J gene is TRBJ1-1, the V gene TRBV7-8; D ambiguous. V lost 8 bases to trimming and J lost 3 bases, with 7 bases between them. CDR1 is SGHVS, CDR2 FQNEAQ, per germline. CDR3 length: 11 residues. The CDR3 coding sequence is TGTGCCAGCGGGCTTTACACTGAAGCTTTCTTT. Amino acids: CASGLYTEAFF.

CDR3 bases: TGTGCCAGCAGCTCTACCTGGGGGACAGGGGGCCCAGATACGCAGTATTTT. This encodes CASSSTWGTGGPDTQYF. The chain has TRBV5-6 and TRBJ2-3; 12 bases line up with TRBD1. The germline V gene encodes CDR1 SGHDT and CDR2 YYEEEE. The V segment lost 3 bases and the J segment 4 bases; nucleotides outside the gene matches: 9. CDR3 length: 17 residues.

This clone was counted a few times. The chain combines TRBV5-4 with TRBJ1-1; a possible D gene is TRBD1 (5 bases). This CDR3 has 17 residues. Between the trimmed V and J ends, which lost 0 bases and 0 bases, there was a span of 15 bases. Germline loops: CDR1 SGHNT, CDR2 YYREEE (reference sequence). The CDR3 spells CASSLGQRSNMNTEAFF. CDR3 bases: TGTGCCAGCAGCTTGGGACAGCGTTCTAATATGAACACTGAAGCTTTCTTT.

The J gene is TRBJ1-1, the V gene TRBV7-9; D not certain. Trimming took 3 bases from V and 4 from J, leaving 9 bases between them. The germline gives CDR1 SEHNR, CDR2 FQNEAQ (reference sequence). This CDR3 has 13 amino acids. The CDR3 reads CASSFREGTEAFF. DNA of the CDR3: TGTGCCAGCAGCTTCCGGGAGGGCACTGAAGCTTTCTTT.

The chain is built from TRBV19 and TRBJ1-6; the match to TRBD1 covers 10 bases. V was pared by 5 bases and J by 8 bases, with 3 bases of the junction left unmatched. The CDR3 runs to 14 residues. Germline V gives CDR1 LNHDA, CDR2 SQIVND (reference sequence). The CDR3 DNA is TGTGCCAGTAGTTACGGGACAGGGGATTCACCCCTCCACTTT. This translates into CASSYGTGDSPLHF.

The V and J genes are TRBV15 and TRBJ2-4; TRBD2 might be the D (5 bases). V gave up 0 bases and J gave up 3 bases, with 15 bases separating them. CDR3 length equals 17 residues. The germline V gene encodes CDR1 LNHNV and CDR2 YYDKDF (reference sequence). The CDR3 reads CATSRDSAVELKNIQYF. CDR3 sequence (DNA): TGTGCCACCAGCAGAGATTCAGCGGTGGAACTCAAAAACATTCAGTACTTC.

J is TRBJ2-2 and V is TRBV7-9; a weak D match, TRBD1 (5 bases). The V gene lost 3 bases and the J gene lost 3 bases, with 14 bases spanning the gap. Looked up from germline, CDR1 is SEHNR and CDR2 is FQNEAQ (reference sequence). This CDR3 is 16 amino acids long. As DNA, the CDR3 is TGTGCCAGCAGCTTTGATAGGGGCCCATACACCGGGGAGCTGTTTTTT. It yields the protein CASSFDRGPYTGELFF.

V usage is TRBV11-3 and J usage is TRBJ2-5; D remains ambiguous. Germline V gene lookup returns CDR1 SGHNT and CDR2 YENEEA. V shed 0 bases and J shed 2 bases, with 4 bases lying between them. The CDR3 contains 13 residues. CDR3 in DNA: TGTGCCAGCAGCTTAGAGTCTCAAGAGACCCAGTACTTC. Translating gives CASSLESQETQYF.

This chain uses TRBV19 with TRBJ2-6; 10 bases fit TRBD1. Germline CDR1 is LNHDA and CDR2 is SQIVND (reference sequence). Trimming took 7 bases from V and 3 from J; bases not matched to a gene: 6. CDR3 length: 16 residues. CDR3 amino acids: CASKGTGAIGANVLTF. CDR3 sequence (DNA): TGTGCCAGTAAGGGGACAGGGGCAATTGGGGCCAACGTCCTGACTTTC.